This T cell receptor beta chain was obtained from a study of cytomegalovirus exposure and HLA in healthy donors. Study outcomes and limitations: Trimming of TCR beta V- and J-genes showed a link, identified in a later analysis, to a missense DCLRE1C variant. The study reported that TCR beta sequences accurately predicted HLA-A and HLA-B alleles in most subjects.

V lost 8 bases to trimming and J lost 0 bases; unmatched junction nucleotides: 2. The CDR3 runs to 13 residues. Looked up from germline, CDR1 is LNHDA and CDR2 is SQIVND (reference sequence). This clone came up once. Its antigen is undetermined. With 60 Vbeta and 13 Jbeta primers, the PCR was carried out. The method was immunoSEQ multiplex PCR; TCRdb's version includes in-frame clones alone and lacks a portion of them. The sample gives about 73,000 clones, around 81% of which show up once; around 0.96% is in the top ten. This clonotype was sampled from a male donor in good health and CMV-seronegative. The rearrangement joins TRBV19 to TRBJ2-5, with 8 bases that match TRBD1. Sequenced sample: PBMCs. CDR3 bases: TGTGCCAGTGCGACAGGGGACCAAGAGACCCAGTACTTC. Its translation is CASATGDQETQYF.